These 2 T cell receptor beta chains originate from one sample sequenced in a study of cytomegalovirus exposure and HLA in healthy donors. A multiplex PCR was run with 60 Vbeta primers and 13 Jbeta primers. Assay used: immunoSEQ multiplex PCR; TCRdb lists only in-frame clones, some missing. The data contain about 160,000 clones, roughly 84% of them singletons. The sequencing input was PBMCs. Receptors originate from a woman aged 18-29 years in good health and CMV-seronegative.

A single count supports this clone. The chain carries TRBV30 and TRBJ2-5, with D uncertain. Germline V gene lookup returns CDR1 GTSNPN and CDR2 SVGIG (reference sequence). The CDR3 extends over 11 amino acids. V lost 6 bases and J lost 5, with 10 bases in between. The CDR3 region is CACERRETQYF. The CDR3 DNA reads TGTGCCTGTGAGAGGCGGGAGACCCAGTACTTC. Filled out from reference TRBV30 and TRBJ2-5, the complete variable domain reads SQTIHQWPATLVQPVGSPLSLECTVEGTSNPNLYWYRQAAGRGLQLLFYSVGIGQISSEVPQNLSASRPQDRQFILSSKKLLLSDSGFYLCACERRETQYFGPGTRLLVL.

V is TRBV5-1 and J is TRBJ2-5; 9 bases agree with TRBD1. The CDR3 sequence is 15 residues long. J gave up 4 bases and V 3 bases, and 7 bases lay outside the gene matches. Germline V CDR1 and CDR2: SGHRS, YFSETQ. CDR3 sequence reads: CASSSGTGYGETQYF. CDR3 nucleotide sequence: TGCGCCAGCAGCTCCGGGACAGGGTATGGAGAGACCCAGTACTTC.